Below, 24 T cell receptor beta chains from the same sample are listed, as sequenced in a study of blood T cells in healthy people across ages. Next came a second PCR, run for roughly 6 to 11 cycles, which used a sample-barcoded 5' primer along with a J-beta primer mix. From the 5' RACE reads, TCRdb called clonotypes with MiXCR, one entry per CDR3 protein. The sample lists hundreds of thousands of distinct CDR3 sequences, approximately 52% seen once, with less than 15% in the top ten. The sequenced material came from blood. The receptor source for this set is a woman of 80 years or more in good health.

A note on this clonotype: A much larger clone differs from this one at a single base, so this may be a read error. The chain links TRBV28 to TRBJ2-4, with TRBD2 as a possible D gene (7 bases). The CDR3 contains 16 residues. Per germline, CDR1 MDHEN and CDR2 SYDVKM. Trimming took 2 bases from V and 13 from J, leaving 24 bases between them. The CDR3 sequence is CASSLPPGGLLWGQYF. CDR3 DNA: TGTGCCAGCAGTTTACCGCCCGGGGGGCTTTTGTGGGGGCAGTACTTC.

Here the CDR3 DNA reads TGTGCCAGCAGCCAAGAGGCCTACCCCACTAGCACAGATACGCAGTATTTT. This translates into CASSQEAYPTSTDTQYF. V is TRBV3-1 and J is TRBJ2-3; D remains ambiguous. The ends were cut back, 0 bases at V and 0 bases at J, with 13 bases in the middle. CDR1 is LGHDT and CDR2 is YNNKEL in the germline V gene (reference sequence). The CDR3 runs to 17 residues.

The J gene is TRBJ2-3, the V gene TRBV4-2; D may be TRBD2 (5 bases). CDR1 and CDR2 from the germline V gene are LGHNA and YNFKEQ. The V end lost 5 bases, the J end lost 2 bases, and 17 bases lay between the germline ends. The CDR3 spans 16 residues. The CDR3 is CASSSRTRPVTDTQYF. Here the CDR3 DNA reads TGTGCCAGCAGCAGCCGGACTCGCCCCGTCACAGATACGCAGTATTTT.

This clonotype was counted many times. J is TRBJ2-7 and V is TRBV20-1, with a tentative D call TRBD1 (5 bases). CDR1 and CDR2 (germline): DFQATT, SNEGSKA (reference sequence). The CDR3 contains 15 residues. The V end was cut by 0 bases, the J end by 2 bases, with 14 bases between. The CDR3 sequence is CSARDSRQYPYEQYF. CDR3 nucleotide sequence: TGCAGTGCTAGAGATTCTAGACAGTATCCCTACGAGCAGTACTTC.

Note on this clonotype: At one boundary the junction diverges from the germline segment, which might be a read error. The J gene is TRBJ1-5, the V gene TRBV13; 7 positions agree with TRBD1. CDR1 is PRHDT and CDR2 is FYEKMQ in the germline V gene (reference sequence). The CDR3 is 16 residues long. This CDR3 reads CASSFGRGSGNRPQHF. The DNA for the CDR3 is TGTGCCAGCAGCTTCGGCAGGGGGTCCGGGAATCGGCCCCAGCATTTT.

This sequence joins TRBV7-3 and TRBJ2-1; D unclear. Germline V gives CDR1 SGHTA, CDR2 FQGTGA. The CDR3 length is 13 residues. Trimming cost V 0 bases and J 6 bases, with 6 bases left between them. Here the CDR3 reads CASSLTVGNEQFF. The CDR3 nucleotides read TGTGCCAGCAGCTTAACAGTTGGCAATGAGCAGTTCTTC. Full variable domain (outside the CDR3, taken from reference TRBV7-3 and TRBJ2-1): GAGVSQTPSNKVTEKGKYVELRCDPISGHTALYWYRQSLGQGPEFLIYFQGTGAADDSGLPNDRFFAVRPEGSVSTLKIQRTERGDSAVYLCASSLTVGNEQFFGPGTRLTVL.

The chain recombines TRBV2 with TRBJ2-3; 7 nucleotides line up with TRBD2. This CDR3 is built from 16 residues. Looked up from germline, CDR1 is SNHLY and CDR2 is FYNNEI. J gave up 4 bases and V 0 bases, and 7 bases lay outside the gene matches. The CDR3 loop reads CASSEASLAESDTQYF. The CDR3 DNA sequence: TGTGCCAGCAGTGAAGCTAGTCTAGCGGAATCAGATACGCAGTATTTT.

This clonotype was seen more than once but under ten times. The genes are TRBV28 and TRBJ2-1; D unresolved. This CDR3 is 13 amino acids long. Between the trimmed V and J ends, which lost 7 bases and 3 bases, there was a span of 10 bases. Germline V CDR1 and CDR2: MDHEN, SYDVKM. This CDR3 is CASMLGIYNEQFF. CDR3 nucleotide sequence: TGTGCCAGCATGCTAGGGATCTACAATGAGCAGTTCTTC.

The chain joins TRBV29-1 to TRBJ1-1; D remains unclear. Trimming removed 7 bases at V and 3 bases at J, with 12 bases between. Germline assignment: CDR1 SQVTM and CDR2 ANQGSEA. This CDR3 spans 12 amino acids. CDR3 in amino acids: CSGRRADTEAFF. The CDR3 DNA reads TGCAGCGGTAGACGGGCGGACACTGAAGCTTTCTTT. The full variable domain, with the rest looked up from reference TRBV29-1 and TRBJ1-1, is SAVISQKPSRDICQRGTSLTIQCQVDSQVTMMFWYRQQPGQSLTLIATANQGSEATYESGFVIDKFPISRPNLTFSTLTVSNMSPEDSSIYLCSGRRADTEAFFGQGTRLTVV.

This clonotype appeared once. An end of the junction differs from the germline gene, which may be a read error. The CDR3 loop is CASSRDRTTGELSF. The CDR3 DNA reads TGTGCCAGCAGCCGGGACAGAACAACCGGGGAGCTGTCTTTT. The chain recombines TRBV6-4 with TRBJ2-2, with 7 positions matching TRBD1. Germline assignment: CDR1 MRHNA and CDR2 SNTAGT. This CDR3 has 14 residues.

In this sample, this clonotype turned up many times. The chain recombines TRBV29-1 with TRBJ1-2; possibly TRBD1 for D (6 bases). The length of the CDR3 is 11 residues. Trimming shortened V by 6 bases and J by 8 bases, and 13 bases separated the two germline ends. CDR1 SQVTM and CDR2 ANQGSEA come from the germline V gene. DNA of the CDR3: TGCAGCGTGCTACAGGGAGGCGGCTACACCTTC. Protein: CSVLQGGGYTF.

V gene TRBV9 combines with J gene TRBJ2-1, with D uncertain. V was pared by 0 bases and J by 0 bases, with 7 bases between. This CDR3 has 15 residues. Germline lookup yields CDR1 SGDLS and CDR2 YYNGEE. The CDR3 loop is CASSVATPSYNEQFF. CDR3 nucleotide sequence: TGTGCCAGCAGCGTAGCTACCCCCTCCTACAATGAGCAGTTCTTC.

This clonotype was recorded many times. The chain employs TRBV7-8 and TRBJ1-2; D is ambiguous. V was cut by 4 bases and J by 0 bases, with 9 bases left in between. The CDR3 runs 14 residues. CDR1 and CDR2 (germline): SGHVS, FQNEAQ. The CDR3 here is CASSSGLANYGYTF. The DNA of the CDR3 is TGTGCCAGCAGCTCCGGCCTGGCTAACTATGGCTACACCTTC.

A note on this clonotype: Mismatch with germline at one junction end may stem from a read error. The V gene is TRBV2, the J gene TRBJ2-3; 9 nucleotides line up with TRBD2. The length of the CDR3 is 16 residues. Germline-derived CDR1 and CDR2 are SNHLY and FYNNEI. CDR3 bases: TGTGTCAGCAGCCCAGGACTAGCGCCTAGCACAGATACGCAGTATTTT. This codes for CVSSPGLAPSTDTQYF. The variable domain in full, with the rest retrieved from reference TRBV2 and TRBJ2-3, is EPEVTQTPSHQVTQMGQEVILRCVPISNHLYFYWYRQILGQKVEFLVSFYNNEISEKSEIFDDQFSVERPDGSNFTLKIRSTKLEDSAMYFCVSSPGLAPSTDTQYFGPGTRLTVL.

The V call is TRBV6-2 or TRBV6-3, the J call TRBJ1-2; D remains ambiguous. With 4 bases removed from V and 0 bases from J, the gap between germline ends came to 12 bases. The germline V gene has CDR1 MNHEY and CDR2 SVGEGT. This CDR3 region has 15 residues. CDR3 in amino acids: CASSSRELANYGYTF. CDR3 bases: TGTGCCAGCAGTTCGAGAGAGTTAGCTAACTATGGCTACACCTTC.

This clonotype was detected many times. The CDR3 region has the DNA TGCGCCAGCAGCTTGGCACCAGGAGAGACAGATACGCAGTATTTT. It is translated as CASSLAPGETDTQYF. This sequence joins TRBV5-1 and TRBJ2-3; D call uncertain. The CDR3 runs 15 residues. Germline V CDR1 and CDR2: SGHRS, YFSETQ. Trimming removed 0 bases from V and 3 bases from J, with 11 bases in between.

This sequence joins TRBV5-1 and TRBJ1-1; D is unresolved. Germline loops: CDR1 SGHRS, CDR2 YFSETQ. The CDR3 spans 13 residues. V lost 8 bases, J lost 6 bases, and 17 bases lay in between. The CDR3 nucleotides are TGCGCCAGTGCACCTACCACGGGCGCTGAAGCTTTCTTT. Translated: CASAPTTGAEAFF.

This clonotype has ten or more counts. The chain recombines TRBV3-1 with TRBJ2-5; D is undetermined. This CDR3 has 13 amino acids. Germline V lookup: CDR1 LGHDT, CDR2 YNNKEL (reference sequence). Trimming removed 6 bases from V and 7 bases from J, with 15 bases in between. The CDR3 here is CASSPLSSGTQYF. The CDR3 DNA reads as TGTGCCAGCAGTCCCCTAAGTTCGGGGACCCAGTACTTC.

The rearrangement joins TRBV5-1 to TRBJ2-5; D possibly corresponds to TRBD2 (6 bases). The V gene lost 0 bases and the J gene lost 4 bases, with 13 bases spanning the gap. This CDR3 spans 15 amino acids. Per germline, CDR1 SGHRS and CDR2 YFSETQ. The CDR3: CASSLEGRTGETQYF. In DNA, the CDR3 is TGCGCCAGCAGCTTGGAAGGGAGGACGGGAGAGACCCAGTACTTC.

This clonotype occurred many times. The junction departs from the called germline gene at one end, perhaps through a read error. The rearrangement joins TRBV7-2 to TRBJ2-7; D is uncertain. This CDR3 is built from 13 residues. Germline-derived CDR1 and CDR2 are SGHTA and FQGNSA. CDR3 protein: CASTLTFPYEQYF. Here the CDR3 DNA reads TGTGCCAGCACCTTAACATTTCCGTACGAGCAGTACTTC.

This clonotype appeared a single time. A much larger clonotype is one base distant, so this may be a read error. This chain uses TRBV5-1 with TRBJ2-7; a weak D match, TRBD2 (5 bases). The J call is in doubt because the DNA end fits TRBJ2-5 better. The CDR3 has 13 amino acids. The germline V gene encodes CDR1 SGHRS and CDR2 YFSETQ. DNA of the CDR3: TGCGCCCGCAGCTTCGAGGAGGAAGGGACCCAGTACTTC. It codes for CARSFEEEGTQYF.

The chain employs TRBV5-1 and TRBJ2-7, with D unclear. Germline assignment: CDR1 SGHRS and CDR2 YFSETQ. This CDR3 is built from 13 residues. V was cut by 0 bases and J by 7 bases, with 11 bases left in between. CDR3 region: CASSLGRTGEQYF. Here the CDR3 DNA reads TGCGCCAGCAGCTTGGGACGGACCGGGGAGCAGTACTTC.

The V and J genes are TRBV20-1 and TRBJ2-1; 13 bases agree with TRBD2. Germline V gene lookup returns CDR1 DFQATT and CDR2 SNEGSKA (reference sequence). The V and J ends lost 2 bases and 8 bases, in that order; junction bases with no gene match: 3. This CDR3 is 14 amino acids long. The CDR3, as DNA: TGCAGTGCTAGACCCGGGACTAGCGGGGATGAGCAGTTCTTC. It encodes CSARPGTSGDEQFF.

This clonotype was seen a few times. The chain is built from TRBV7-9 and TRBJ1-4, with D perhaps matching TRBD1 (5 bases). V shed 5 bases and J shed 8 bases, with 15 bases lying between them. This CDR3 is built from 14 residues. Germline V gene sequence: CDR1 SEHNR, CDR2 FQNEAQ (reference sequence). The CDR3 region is CASSLNGAREKLFF. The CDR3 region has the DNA TGTGCCAGCAGCCTTAATGGGGCACGGGAAAAACTGTTTTTT.